Below are 28 T cell receptor beta chains sequenced from a single sample in a study of long-term antiretroviral therapy in people with HIV. At the survey level, the v3.0 immunoSEQ assay was run. Here immunoSEQ multiplex PCR was the method, and the copy in TCRdb shows in-frame clones only, minus some. This table holds around 15,000 clones, around nine tenths found once. Sample: unsorted PBMCs, taken 6.9 years after starting antiretroviral therapy. These receptor sequences come from a man aged 50-59 years with HIV.

The chain has TRBV9 and TRBJ2-7; D remains ambiguous. The ends were cut back, 4 bases at V and 6 bases at J, with 11 bases in the middle. Germline CDR1 is SGDLS and CDR2 is YYNGEE. The CDR3 loop spans 12 amino acids. Here the CDR3 reads CASSSLVPEQYF. The CDR3 DNA follows: TGTGCCAGCAGCTCCCTAGTTCCCGAGCAGTACTTC.

The rearrangement uses TRBV27 and TRBJ2-7, with D perhaps TRBD1 (5 bases). Germline-derived CDR1 and CDR2 are MNHEY and SMNVEV (reference sequence). With 5 bases removed from V and 2 bases from J, the gap between germline ends came to 10 bases. The CDR3 totals 13 residues. CDR3 region: CASSRTGTYEQYF. CDR3 nucleotides: TGTGCCAGCAGTAGAACAGGTACCTACGAGCAGTACTTC.

The chain joins TRBV30 to TRBJ2-7; TRBD2 matches at 10 bases. V was pared by 3 bases and J by 7 bases, with 6 bases of the junction left unmatched. The germline V gene encodes CDR1 GTSNPN and CDR2 SVGIG (reference sequence). The CDR3 covers 13 residues. The DNA of the CDR3 is TGTGCCTGGAGGCTAGCGGGAGCGGGTGAGCAGTACTTC. It codes for CAWRLAGAGEQYF.

The chain has TRBV11-3 and TRBJ2-2, with a tentative D call TRBD2 (6 bases). This CDR3 comprises 15 residues. The germline gives CDR1 SGHNT, CDR2 YENEEA. V lost 8 bases to trimming and J lost 0 bases, with 13 bases between them. The CDR3 sequence: CASSIGGANTGELFF. The CDR3 DNA sequence: TGTGCCAGCTCAATCGGGGGTGCGAACACCGGGGAGCTGTTTTTT.

The rearrangement uses TRBV7-9 and TRBJ2-3, with D perhaps TRBD1 (5 bases). Germline values: CDR1 SEHNR, CDR2 FQNEAQ (reference sequence). The V and J ends lost 1 base and 0 bases respectively, with 11 bases between them. The CDR3 loop spans 16 amino acids. DNA for the CDR3: TGTGCCAGCAGCTTAGAGGGGTCACTCAGCACAGATACGCAGTATTTT. Encoded protein: CASSLEGSLSTDTQYF.

The J gene is TRBJ1-6, the V gene TRBV6-6, with TRBD1 as a possible D gene (6 bases). V was pared by 5 bases and J by 7 bases, with 15 bases between. The CDR3 totals 15 residues. CDR1 and CDR2 from the germline V gene are MNHNY and SVGAGI (reference sequence). Here the CDR3 reads CASSPLQGHNSPLHF. The DNA for the CDR3 is TGTGCCAGCAGTCCTTTACAGGGACACAATTCACCCCTCCACTTT.

The V gene is TRBV15, the J gene TRBJ2-1; TRBD1 might be the D (6 bases). Germline CDR1 and CDR2: LNHNV and YYDKDF (reference sequence). CDR3 length: 15 amino acids. The V gene lost 0 bases and the J gene lost 8 bases, with 14 bases spanning the gap. CDR3 DNA: TGTGCCACCAGCAGAGATAGGCAGGGGTCGGATGAGCAGTTCTTC. Its protein product is CATSRDRQGSDEQFF.

Worth noting for this clone: Additional DNA sequences in this sample encode the identical CDR3. V usage is TRBV4-3 and J usage is TRBJ1-1; possibly TRBD1 for D (6 bases). CDR1 is LGHNA, CDR2 YSLEER, per germline. Trimming cost V 0 bases and J 4 bases, with 12 bases left between them. The CDR3 is made up of 15 amino acids. CDR3: CASSQDRGARTEAFF. In DNA, the CDR3 is TGCGCCAGCAGCCAAGACCGGGGGGCGCGCACTGAAGCTTTCTTT.

This chain links TRBV15 with TRBJ2-7; no reliable D call. V gave up 0 bases and J gave up 0 bases, with 9 bases separating them. CDR1 and CDR2 from the germline V gene are LNHNV and YYDKDF (reference sequence). The CDR3 has 15 amino acids. The CDR3 loop is CATSRDSESSYEQYF. CDR3 sequence (DNA): TGTGCCACCAGCAGAGACAGCGAAAGCTCCTACGAGCAGTACTTC.

The CDR3 sequence: CASSEAVGALTTEAFF. The CDR3 bases are TGTGCCAGCAGTGAAGCGGTAGGGGCCCTGACGACTGAAGCTTTCTTT. This rearrangement joins TRBV6-1 to TRBJ1-1; D perhaps matches TRBD1 (5 bases). The V and J ends lost 0 bases and 5 bases respectively, with 16 bases between them. The germline CDR1 and CDR2 sequences are MNHNS and SASEGT. CDR3 size: 16 residues.

The rearrangement uses TRBV29-1 and TRBJ2-1; the D gene could be TRBD1 or TRBD2 (5 bases each). V lost 6 bases, J lost 7 bases, and 13 bases lay in between. CDR3 size: 12 residues. CDR1 is SQVTM, CDR2 ANQGSEA, per germline. In DNA form, the CDR3 reads TGCAGCGTAAAGAGTGAGGGGAATGAGCAGTTCTTC. Amino acid sequence: CSVKSEGNEQFF.

This sequence joins TRBV10-3 and TRBJ2-1, with 9 bases that match TRBD1. Germline CDR1 reads ENHRY; CDR2 reads SYGVKD. The length of the CDR3 is 17 residues. After removal of 3 bases from V and 6 bases from J, the junction contained 12 bases not matched to a gene. CDR3 in amino acids: CAISDPPGQGEINEQFF. The CDR3 DNA reads TGTGCCATCAGTGATCCACCGGGACAGGGAGAAATCAATGAGCAGTTCTTC.

The chain recombines TRBV5-4 with TRBJ2-5, with TRBD1 identical over 8 bases. Losses at the gene ends were 5 bases for V and 7 bases for J; bases not matched to a gene: 4. The germline gives CDR1 SGHNT, CDR2 YYREEE (reference sequence). CDR3 length equals 12 residues. In DNA form, the CDR3 reads TGTGCCAGCAGGTTTACAGGGGGGACCCAGTACTTC. Translating it yields CASRFTGGTQYF.

This chain joins TRBV7-3 and TRBJ2-1; D is perhaps TRBD2 (6 bases). Looked up from germline, CDR1 is SGHTA and CDR2 is FQGTGA. This CDR3 has 14 amino acids. Trimming left V 0 bases short and J 10 bases short, with 13 bases between. CDR3 DNA sequence: TGTGCCAGCAGCTTAACGGAGGGAAGAGGGGAGCAGTTCTTC. Translated, it gives CASSLTEGRGEQFF.

This chain connects TRBV6-5 to TRBJ1-1, with D possibly matching TRBD1 (5 bases). CDR3 length: 13 residues. The V end was cut by 2 bases, the J end by 6 bases, with 10 bases between. CDR1 is MNHEY, CDR2 SVGAGI, per germline. The CDR3: CASSYGGWAEAFF. The CDR3 nucleotides read TGTGCCAGCAGTTACGGGGGGTGGGCTGAAGCTTTCTTT.

The genes are TRBV19 and TRBJ2-2; no clear D gene. This CDR3 region has 12 residues. Germline loops: CDR1 LNHDA, CDR2 SQIVND (reference sequence). Trimming shortened V by 7 bases and J by 0 bases, and 3 bases separated the two germline ends. In DNA, the CDR3 is TGTGCCAGTAATCCGAACACCGGGGAGCTGTTTTTT. Its translation is CASNPNTGELFF.

The chain carries TRBV29-1 and TRBJ1-2; TRBD1 matches at 8 bases. V was pared by 7 bases and J by 9 bases, with 4 bases of the junction left unmatched. The CDR3 covers 10 residues. Looked up from germline, CDR1 is SQVTM and CDR2 is ANQGSEA. This chain's CDR3 is CSAGQGRYTF. The CDR3 region has the DNA TGCAGCGCAGGACAGGGACGCTACACCTTC.

This clone was seen only a few times. The J gene is TRBJ1-5, the V gene TRBV11-2; maybe TRBD1 (5 bases). There are 15 residues in the CDR3. Trimming left V 2 bases short and J 4 bases short, with 12 bases between. Germline V gene sequence: CDR1 SGHAT, CDR2 FQNNGV. CDR3 loop: CASSLTSSGNQPQHF. The DNA of the CDR3 is TGTGCCAGCAGCTTAACATCCTCAGGGAATCAGCCCCAGCATTTT.

V usage is TRBV11-1 and J usage is TRBJ2-5; 7 bases line up with TRBD2. Germline loops: CDR1 SGHAT, CDR2 FQDESV (reference sequence). The CDR3 contains 15 residues. With 4 bases clipped from V and 1 base from J, the junction kept 6 bases outside the gene matches. Here the CDR3 reads CASSYLAVGQETQYF. The DNA for the CDR3 is TGTGCCAGCAGCTATCTAGCGGTCGGCCAAGAGACCCAGTACTTC. Filled out from reference TRBV11-1 and TRBJ2-5, the complete variable domain reads EAEVAQSPRYKITEKSQAVAFWCDPISGHATLYWYRQILGQGPELLVQFQDESVVDDSQLPKDRFSAERLKGVDSTLKIQPAELGDSAMYLCASSYLAVGQETQYFGPGTRLLVL.

The chain is built from TRBV7-3 and TRBJ2-2, with a weak D call TRBD1 (6 bases). Germline V gene sequence: CDR1 SGHTA, CDR2 FQGTGA. Trimming left V 2 bases short and J 3 bases short, with 10 bases between. The length of the CDR3 is 15 residues. The CDR3 DNA reads TGTGCCAGCAGCTTATCGGGACAACACACCGGGGAGCTGTTTTTT. It translates to CASSLSGQHTGELFF.

This chain connects TRBV29-1 to TRBJ2-3; D remains ambiguous. Trimming stripped 7 bases from V and 0 bases from J, with 8 bases between. CDR1 and CDR2 (germline): SQVTM, ANQGSEA. This CDR3 has 12 residues. The CDR3 protein is CSGLPSTDTQYF. The CDR3, as DNA: TGCAGCGGCTTGCCTAGCACAGATACGCAGTATTTT.

V gene TRBV27 combines with J gene TRBJ2-1, with 11 bases that match TRBD2. The germline CDR1 and CDR2 sequences are MNHEY and SMNVEV (reference sequence). This CDR3 is 16 amino acids long. The V segment lost 7 bases and the J segment 8 bases; nucleotides outside the gene matches: 13. The CDR3 sequence is CASTETSGILADEQFF. The DNA for the CDR3 is TGTGCCAGCACTGAGACTAGCGGGATCCTAGCGGATGAGCAGTTCTTC.

The chain links TRBV28 to TRBJ1-5; 7 bases match TRBD1. V was clipped by 5 bases and J by 8 bases; unmatched bases: 9. CDR1 is MDHEN and CDR2 is SYDVKM in the germline V gene. This CDR3 contains 14 residues. This CDR3 is CASSVTGAGEPQHF. The CDR3, as DNA: TGTGCCAGCAGTGTTACAGGGGCTGGTGAGCCCCAGCATTTT.

The chain recombines TRBV28 with TRBJ2-1; D might be TRBD1 or TRBD2, each matching 5 bases. The germline V and J ends were trimmed by 3 bases and 8 bases, with 14 bases remaining between them. The CDR3 extends over 14 amino acids. CDR1 MDHEN and CDR2 SYDVKM come from the germline V gene. CDR3 sequence reads: CASSLGPGYYEQFF. The CDR3 DNA reads TGTGCCAGCAGTTTGGGACCGGGGTATTATGAGCAGTTCTTC.

The V gene is TRBV27, the J gene TRBJ1-1; the D is unclear. Germline CDR1 and CDR2: MNHEY and SMNVEV (reference sequence). Trimming took 1 base from V and 4 from J, leaving 10 bases between them. This CDR3 is 14 amino acids long. The CDR3 nucleotides read TGTGCCAGCAGTTTATATGTGGGAACCACTGAAGCTTTCTTT. It yields the protein CASSLYVGTTEAFF.

This chain connects TRBV7-9 to TRBJ2-2; maybe TRBD2 (6 bases). Per the germline V gene, CDR1 is SEHNR and CDR2 is FQNEAQ (reference sequence). This CDR3 contains 16 residues. The V gene lost 5 bases and the J gene lost 1 base, with 14 bases spanning the gap. The CDR3 nucleotides read TGTGCCAGCAGCCCACCCGCGCGGGGGAACACCGGGGAGCTGTTTTTT. Its protein product is CASSPPARGNTGELFF.

This chain connects TRBV7-2 to TRBJ2-1, with D perhaps TRBD2 (7 bases). Germline assignment: CDR1 SGHTA and CDR2 FQGNSA. This CDR3 has 15 residues. V was cut by 0 bases and J by 5 bases, with 11 bases left in between. The CDR3 sequence is CASSLAGGANNEQFF. The CDR3 DNA reads as TGTGCCAGCAGCTTAGCGGGGGGGGCTAACAATGAGCAGTTCTTC.

The rearrangement uses TRBV7-8 and TRBJ1-1, with 7 bases identical to TRBD1. Germline V gene lookup returns CDR1 SGHVS and CDR2 FQNEAQ. With V trimmed by 2 bases and J by 1 base, 13 bases remained unmatched. CDR3 size: 18 residues. CDR3 loop: CASSLYLSLGQQNTEAFF. CDR3 in DNA: TGTGCCAGCAGCTTATACCTTTCATTGGGACAGCAGAACACTGAAGCTTTCTTT. Full variable domain (missing parts from reference TRBV7-8 and TRBJ1-1): GAGVSQSPRYKVAKRGQDVALRCDPISGHVSLFWYQQALGQGPEFLTYFQNEAQLDKSGLPSDRFFAERPEGSVSTLKIQRTQQEDSAVYLCASSLYLSLGQQNTEAFFGQGTRLTVV.